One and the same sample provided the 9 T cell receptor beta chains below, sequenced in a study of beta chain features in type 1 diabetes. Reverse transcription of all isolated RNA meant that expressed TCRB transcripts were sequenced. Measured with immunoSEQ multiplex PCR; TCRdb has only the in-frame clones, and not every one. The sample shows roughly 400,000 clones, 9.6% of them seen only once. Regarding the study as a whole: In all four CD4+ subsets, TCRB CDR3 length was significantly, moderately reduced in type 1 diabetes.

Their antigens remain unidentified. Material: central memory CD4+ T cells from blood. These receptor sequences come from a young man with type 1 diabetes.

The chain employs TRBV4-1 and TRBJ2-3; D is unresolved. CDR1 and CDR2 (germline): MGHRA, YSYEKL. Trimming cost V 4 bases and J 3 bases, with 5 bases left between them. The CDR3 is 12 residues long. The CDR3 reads CASSPGTDTQYF. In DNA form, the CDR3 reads TGCGCCAGCAGCCCAGGTACAGATACGCAGTATTTT.

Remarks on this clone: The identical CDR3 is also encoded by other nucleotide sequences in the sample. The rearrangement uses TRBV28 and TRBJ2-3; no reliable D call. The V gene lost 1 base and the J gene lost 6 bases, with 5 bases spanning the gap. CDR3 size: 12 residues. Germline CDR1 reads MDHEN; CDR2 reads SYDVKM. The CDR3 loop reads CASSLFADTQYF. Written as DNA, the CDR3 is TGTGCCAGCAGTTTATTCGCCGATACGCAGTATTTT.

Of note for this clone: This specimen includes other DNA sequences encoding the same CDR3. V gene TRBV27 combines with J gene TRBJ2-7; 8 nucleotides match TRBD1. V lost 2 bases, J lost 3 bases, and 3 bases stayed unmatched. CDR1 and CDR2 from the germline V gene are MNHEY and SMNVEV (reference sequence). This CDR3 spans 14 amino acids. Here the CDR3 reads CASSLAGGFYEQYF. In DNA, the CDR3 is TGTGCCAGCAGTTTAGCAGGGGGCTTCTACGAGCAGTACTTC.

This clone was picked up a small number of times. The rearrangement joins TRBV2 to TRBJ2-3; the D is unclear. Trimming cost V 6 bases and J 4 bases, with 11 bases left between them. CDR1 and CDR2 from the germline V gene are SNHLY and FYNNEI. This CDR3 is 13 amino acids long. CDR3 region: CASRPADADTQYF. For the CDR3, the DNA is TGTGCCAGCAGACCCGCTGACGCAGATACGCAGTATTTT.

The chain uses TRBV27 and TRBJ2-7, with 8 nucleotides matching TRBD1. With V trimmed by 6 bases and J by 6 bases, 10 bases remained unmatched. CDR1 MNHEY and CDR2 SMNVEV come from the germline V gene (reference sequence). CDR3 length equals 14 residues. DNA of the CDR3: TGTGCCAGCAGACCGGACAGGGCGCTCCTCGAGCAGTACTTC. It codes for CASRPDRALLEQYF.

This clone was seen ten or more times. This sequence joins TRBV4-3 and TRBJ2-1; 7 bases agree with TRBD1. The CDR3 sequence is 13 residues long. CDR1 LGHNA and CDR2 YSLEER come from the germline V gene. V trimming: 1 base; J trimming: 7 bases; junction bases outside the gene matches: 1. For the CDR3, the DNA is TGCGCCAGCAGCCAAGCAGGGGGTAATGAGCAGTTCTTC. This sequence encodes CASSQAGGNEQFF.

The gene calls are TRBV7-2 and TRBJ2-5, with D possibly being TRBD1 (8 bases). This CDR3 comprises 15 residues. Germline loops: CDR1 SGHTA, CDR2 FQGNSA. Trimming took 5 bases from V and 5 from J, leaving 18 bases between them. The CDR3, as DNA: TGTGCCAGCAGCAGATTCACAGGGGGGGAGGAGACCCAGTACTTC. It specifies CASSRFTGGEETQYF. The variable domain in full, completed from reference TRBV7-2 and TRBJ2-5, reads GAGVSQSPSNKVTEKGKDVELRCDPISGHTALYWYRQSLGQGLEFLIYFQGNSAPDKSGLPSDRFSAERTGGSVSTLTIQRTQQEDSAVYLCASSRFTGGEETQYFGPGTRLLVL.

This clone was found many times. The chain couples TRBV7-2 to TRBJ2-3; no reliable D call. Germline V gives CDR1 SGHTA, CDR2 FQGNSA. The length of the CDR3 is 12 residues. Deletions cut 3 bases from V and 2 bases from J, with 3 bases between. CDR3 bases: TGTGCCAGCAGCTTTTACACAGATACGCAGTATTTT. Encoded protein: CASSFYTDTQYF.

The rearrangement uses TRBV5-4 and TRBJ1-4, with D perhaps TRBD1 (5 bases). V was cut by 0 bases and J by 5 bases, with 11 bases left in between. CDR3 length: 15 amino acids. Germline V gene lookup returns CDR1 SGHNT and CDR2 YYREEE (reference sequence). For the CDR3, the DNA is TGTGCCAGCAGCTTGGCCCAGGGAGAGAATGAAAAACTGTTTTTT. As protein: CASSLAQGENEKLFF. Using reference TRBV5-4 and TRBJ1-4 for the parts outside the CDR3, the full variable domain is ETGVTQSPTHLIKTRGQQVTLRCSSQSGHNTVSWYQQALGQGPQFIFQYYREEENGRGNFPPRFSGLQFPNYSSELNVNALELDDSALYLCASSLAQGENEKLFFGSGTQLSVL.